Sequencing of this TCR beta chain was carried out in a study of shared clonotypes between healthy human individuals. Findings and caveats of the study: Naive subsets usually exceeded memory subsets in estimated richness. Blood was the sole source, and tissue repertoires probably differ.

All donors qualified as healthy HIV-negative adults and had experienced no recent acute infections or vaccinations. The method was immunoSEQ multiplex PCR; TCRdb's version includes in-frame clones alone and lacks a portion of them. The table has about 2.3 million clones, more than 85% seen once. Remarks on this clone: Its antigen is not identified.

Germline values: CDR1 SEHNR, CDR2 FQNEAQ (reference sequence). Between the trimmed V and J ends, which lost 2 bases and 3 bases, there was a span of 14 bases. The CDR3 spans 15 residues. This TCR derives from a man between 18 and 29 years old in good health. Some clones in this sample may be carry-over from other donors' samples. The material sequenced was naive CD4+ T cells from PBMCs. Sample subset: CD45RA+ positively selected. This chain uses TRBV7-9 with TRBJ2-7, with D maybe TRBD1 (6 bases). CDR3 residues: CASSLLGHGIYEQYF. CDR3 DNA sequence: TGTGCCAGCAGCTTACTGGGACACGGAATCTACGAGCAGTACTTC.